The 9 T cell receptor beta chains below were found in one sample sequenced in a study of cytotoxic CD8 clonotypes in ibrutinib-treated CLL. Repertoires were generated with immunoSEQ multiplex PCR, while TCRdb's copy carries only in-frame clones and drops some. The sample yields more than 200,000 clones, 70% seen once. The sample here was PBMCs, taken after 12 months of ibrutinib treatment. The receptors stem from a human donor with chronic lymphocytic leukemia.

This clone has just a few counts. V usage is TRBV25-1 and J usage is TRBJ1-1, with D uncertain. The CDR3 has 15 amino acids. Deletions cut 0 bases from V and 0 bases from J, with 8 bases between. Germline lookup yields CDR1 MGHDK and CDR2 SYGVNS. The CDR3 region has the DNA TGTGCCAGCAGTGAATATTACGGCATGAACACTGAAGCTTTCTTT. Translation: CASSEYYGMNTEAFF.

V gene TRBV6-5 combines with J gene TRBJ2-7; D unresolved. This CDR3 is 10 amino acids long. Trimming took off 7 bases at V and 4 bases at J, with 5 bases between the two ends. Looked up from germline, CDR1 is MNHEY and CDR2 is SVGAGI. The CDR3 nucleotides are TGTGCCAGCAAAGAGTACGAGCAGTACTTC. Translated, it gives CASKEYEQYF.

V and J are TRBV7-2 and TRBJ2-2, with 8 nucleotides matching TRBD2. The V segment lost 3 bases and the J segment 2 bases; nucleotides outside the gene matches: 2. CDR1 and CDR2 from the germline V gene are SGHTA and FQGNSA. The CDR3 sequence is 15 residues long. The CDR3 coding sequence is TGTGCCAGCAGCTTTAGCGGGAAAAACACCGGGGAGCTGTTTTTT. The encoded protein is CASSFSGKNTGELFF.

The V and J genes are TRBV27 and TRBJ1-2; D is unclear. CDR3 length equals 13 residues. Germline loops: CDR1 MNHEY, CDR2 SMNVEV (reference sequence). V was pared by 11 bases and J by 2 bases, with 15 bases between. The CDR3 nucleotides are TGTGCCTTACCGGAGGCTGTGAACTATGGCTACACCTTC. It encodes CALPEAVNYGYTF.

The genes are TRBV9 and TRBJ2-7; TRBD1 might be the D (6 bases). The CDR3 extends over 16 amino acids. V was shortened by 0 bases and J by 6 bases, with 19 bases between the two germline ends. Germline loops: CDR1 SGDLS, CDR2 YYNGEE. This chain's CDR3 is CASSVEVTGPRGEQYF. CDR3 coding DNA: TGTGCCAGCAGCGTAGAGGTAACAGGGCCGAGGGGCGAGCAGTACTTC. Looking up the rest from reference TRBV9 and TRBJ2-7 gives the full variable domain: DSGVTQTPKHLITATGQRVTLRCSPRSGDLSVYWYQQSLDQGLQFLIQYYNGEERAKGNILERFSAQQFPDLHSELNLSSLELGDSALYFCASSVEVTGPRGEQYFGPGTRLTVT.

V is TRBV7-2 and J is TRBJ2-2, with 10 bases identical to TRBD2. Germline V gives CDR1 SGHTA, CDR2 FQGNSA. The V segment lost 4 bases and the J segment 4 bases; nucleotides outside the gene matches: 6. This CDR3 is 16 amino acids long. CDR3 bases: TGTGCCAGCAGCTCAAAGCGGGAGGGCGGCACCGGGGAGCTGTTTTTT. Protein: CASSSKREGGTGELFF. Using reference TRBV7-2 and TRBJ2-2 for the parts outside the CDR3, the full variable domain is GAGVSQSPSNKVTEKGKDVELRCDPISGHTALYWYRQSLGQGLEFLIYFQGNSAPDKSGLPSDRFSAERTGGSVSTLTIQRTQQEDSAVYLCASSSKREGGTGELFFGEGSRLTVL.

The chain carries TRBV7-9 and TRBJ1-2; D uncertain. CDR3 length equals 12 residues. The germline gives CDR1 SEHNR, CDR2 FQNEAQ (reference sequence). The V and J ends lost 1 base and 14 bases respectively, with 14 bases between them. The DNA of the CDR3 is TGTGCCAGCAGCTTAGGGTTAGCCGCCGTGACCTTC. It specifies CASSLGLAAVTF.

A few counts support this clone. This rearrangement joins TRBV6-1 to TRBJ2-2; D possibly corresponds to TRBD2 (6 bases). The CDR3 totals 14 residues. Trimming removed 7 bases from V and 4 bases from J, with 13 bases in between. The V gene's germline CDR1 is MNHNS and CDR2 SASEGT. CDR3 loop: CASNREGGTGELFF. The DNA of the CDR3 is TGTGCCAGCAACCGAGAGGGAGGCACCGGGGAGCTGTTTTTT.

The rearrangement uses TRBV5-6 and TRBJ2-7; a weak D match, TRBD1 (5 bases). V lost 3 bases to trimming and J lost 5 bases, with 15 bases between them. The CDR3 is made up of 14 amino acids. Germline V gives CDR1 SGHDT, CDR2 YYEEEE. The CDR3 loop is CASSWTQADHEQYF. DNA for the CDR3: TGTGCCAGCAGCTGGACACAGGCGGACCACGAGCAGTACTTC.